This TCR beta chain was profiled in a study of early T cells in non-severe SARS-CoV-2 infection. Study background: The input, bulk RNA from unsorted whole blood, was sequenced, and chains were unpaired.

cDNA molecules, individually, were tagged with unique molecular identifiers. TCRdb re-derived calls from the 5' RACE reads in MiXCR, one entry per CDR3 protein. The table includes 35,000 or so distinct CDR3 sequences, over 4.5% detected once. The table lists this clonotype with many counts. Its antigen is still unknown. Study-wide points: A preference for anti-spike CD8 responses marked VDJdb matching, which missed private and CD4 specificities.

Input material: whole blood. This clonotype was obtained from an adult who was a healthcare worker with PCR-confirmed SARS-CoV-2 infection or an uninfected control (not recorded which).

The CDR3: CASSPEAGGPLNEQFF. The CDR3 DNA reads as TGTGCCAGCTCACCAGAAGCGGGGGGGCCTTTGAATGAGCAGTTCTTC. The chain is built from TRBV18 and TRBJ2-1; 10 positions agree with TRBD2. Germline values: CDR1 KGHSH, CDR2 LQKENI. V was pared by 2 bases and J by 7 bases, with 8 bases of the junction left unmatched. CDR3 size: 16 residues. The variable domain in full, completed from reference TRBV18 and TRBJ2-1, reads NAGVMQNPRHLVRRRGQEARLRCSPMKGHSHVYWYRQLPEEGLKFMVYLQKENIIDESGMPKERFSAEFPKEGPSILRIQQVVRGDSAAYFCASSPEAGGPLNEQFFGPGTRLTVL.